What follows describes a single T cell receptor (beta chain). Losses at the gene ends were 3 bases for V and 2 bases for J; bases not matched to a gene: 8. CDR3 length: 16 amino acids. The germline gives CDR1 GTSNPN, CDR2 SVGIG (reference sequence). As originally analysed: Quantification of nucleated cells was approximated via reference gene primer amplification. Data came from immunoSEQ multiplex PCR; TCRdb stores just in-frame clones and leaves some out. The D gene and trimming were derived from the DNA, and the V and J assignments and clone size from that table. The sample has 200,000 to 250,000 clones, roughly 86% seen once. These data come from a study of blood T cell repertoires in COVID-19. Study-level background: The United States, Italy and Spain provided the acute and convalescent COVID-19 samples. In each case, the material was cDNA or gDNA derived from T cells, B-cell-depleted T cells, or PBMCs.

Source material: peripheral blood. The V and J genes are TRBV30 and TRBJ1-3; TRBD1 matches at 9 bases. This receptor was taken from a woman aged 55-69 years with acute or convalescent COVID-19. Here the CDR3 reads CAWRSPGTGTGNTIYF. CDR3 nucleotide sequence: TGTGCCTGGAGGTCCCCCGGGACAGGGACTGGAAACACCATATATTTT. Full variable domain (outside the CDR3, taken from reference TRBV30 and TRBJ1-3): SQTIHQWPATLVQPVGSPLSLECTVEGTSNPNLYWYRQAAGRGLQLLFYSVGIGQISSEVPQNLSASRPQDRQFILSSKKLLLSDSGFYLCAWRSPGTGTGNTIYFGEGSWLTVV.